This T cell receptor beta chain originates from a study of neurological immune-mediated disorders. V was pared by 1 base and J by 3 bases, with 3 bases of the junction left unmatched. Germline V gives CDR1 SGHTA, CDR2 FQGNSA. The CDR3 runs 16 residues. This clonotype appeared many times. TCRdb reprocessed the 5' RACE reads with MiXCR, giving one entry per CDR3 protein. This sample has around 46,000 distinct CDR3 sequences, with 4.5% found just once. J is TRBJ2-3 and V is TRBV7-2; 11 bases agree with TRBD2. This sequence was found in an older woman with multiple sclerosis. Sequenced material: PBMCs. The CDR3 protein is CASSLGASGGTDTQYF. CDR3 in DNA: TGTGCCAGCAGCTTAGGGGCTAGCGGGGGGACAGATACGCAGTATTTT.